A selection of T cell receptor beta chains follows, all from one sample in a study of post-analysis software for immune sequencing data. Each CDR3 protein gets one entry after TCRdb re-called the PCR reads with MiXCR. In the table there are around 440,000 distinct CDR3 sequences, 45% of which are singletons. The sequenced sample was blood. All receptors derive from a girl aged 10 to 17 with multiple sclerosis. Both conserved end residues are trimmed from each CDR3.

cdr3_aa: AISEGNPYEQY
j_call: .
v_call: TRBV10-3

cdr3_aa: ASSSGGGFSYEQY
j_call: TRBJ2-7
v_call: TRBV7-2

cdr3_aa: ASSGTSGNIQY
j_call: TRBJ2-4
v_call: TRBV6-6

cdr3_aa: ASSVEGGNPEQF
j_call: TRBJ2-1
v_call: TRBV9

cdr3_aa: ASSLDRDPTYEQY
j_call: TRBJ2-7
v_call: TRBV11-2

cdr3_aa: ATSGTGGHNEQF
j_call: TRBJ2-1
v_call: TRBV15

cdr3_aa: ASSQDTGGPSGGYNEQF
j_call: TRBJ2-1
v_call: TRBV4-1

cdr3_aa: ASSASGGVWNEQF
j_call: TRBJ2-1
v_call: TRBV12-3/TRBV12-4

cdr3_aa: ASTLAGSYEQY
j_call: TRBJ2-7
v_call: TRBV7-9

cdr3_aa: SASTTSGSETQY
j_call: TRBJ2-5
v_call: TRBV20-1

cdr3_aa: ASSQASGNEQY
j_call: TRBJ2-7
v_call: TRBV3-1

cdr3_aa: ASSYGRESYEQY
j_call: TRBJ2-7
v_call: TRBV6-6

cdr3_aa: SASAGTDNSPLH
j_call: TRBJ1-6
v_call: TRBV20-1

cdr3_aa: ASSQDVAGAGANVLT
j_call: TRBJ2-6
v_call: TRBV4-3

cdr3_aa: AISQGLAATDTQY
j_call: TRBJ2-3
v_call: TRBV10-3

cdr3_aa: ASSPKDGNEKLF
j_call: TRBJ1-4
v_call: TRBV14

cdr3_aa: ASSQNELAGGETQY
j_call: TRBJ2-5
v_call: TRBV4-1

cdr3_aa: ANSIYTDTQY
j_call: TRBJ2-3
v_call: TRBV12-3/TRBV12-4

cdr3_aa: ASSPRGSPNQPQH
j_call: TRBJ1-5
v_call: TRBV18

cdr3_aa: ASPGQGDEQY
j_call: TRBJ2-7
v_call: TRBV2